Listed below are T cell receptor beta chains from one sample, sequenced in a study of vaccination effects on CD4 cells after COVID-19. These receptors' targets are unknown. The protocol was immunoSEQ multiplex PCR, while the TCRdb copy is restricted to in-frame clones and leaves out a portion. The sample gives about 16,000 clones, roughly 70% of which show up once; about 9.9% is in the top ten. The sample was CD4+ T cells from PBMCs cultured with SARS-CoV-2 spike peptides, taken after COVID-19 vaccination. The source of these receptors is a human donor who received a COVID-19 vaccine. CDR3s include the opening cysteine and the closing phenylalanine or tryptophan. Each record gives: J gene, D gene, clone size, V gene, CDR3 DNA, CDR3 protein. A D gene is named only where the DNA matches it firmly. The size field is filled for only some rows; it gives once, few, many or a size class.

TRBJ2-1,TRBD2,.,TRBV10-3,TGTGCCATCAGTGAGTCCATAGCGGGAGTGTGGAGCTCCTACAATGAGCAGTTCTTC,CAISESIAGVWSSYNEQFF
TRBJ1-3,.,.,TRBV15,TGTGCCACCAGCAGAGAAGAGAGATCTGGAAACACCATATATTTT,CATSREERSGNTIYF
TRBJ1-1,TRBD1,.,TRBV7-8,TGTGCCAGCAGCTTAGCCAGGGGGAGGACTGAAGCTTTCTTT,CASSLARGRTEAFF
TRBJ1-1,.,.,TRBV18,TGTGCCAGCTCACCACAGAACACTGAAGCTTTCTTT,CASSPQNTEAFF
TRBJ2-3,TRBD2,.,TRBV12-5,TGTGCTAGTGGTTTGGTCCTAGCGGGAGCTTCAGATACGCAGTATTTT,CASGLVLAGASDTQYF
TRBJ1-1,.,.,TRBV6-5,TGTGCCAGCCATACCCTGCCGGGTATAAACACTGAAGCTTTCTTT,CASHTLPGINTEAFF
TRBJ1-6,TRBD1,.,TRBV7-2,TGTGCCAGCAGCCCGGACAGGAATTCACCCCTCCACTTT,CASSPDRNSPLHF
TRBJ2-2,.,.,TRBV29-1,TGCAGCGTTGCTCGAGCGAAGGGTACGAACACCGGGGAGCTGTTTTTT,CSVARAKGTNTGELFF
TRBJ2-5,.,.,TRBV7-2,TGTGCCAGCAGCTGGACAATGGAGACCCAGTACTTC,CASSWTMETQYF
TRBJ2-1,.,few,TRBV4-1,TGCGCCAGCAGCCAAATCTCCTCCTACAATGAGCAGTTCTTC,CASSQISSYNEQFF
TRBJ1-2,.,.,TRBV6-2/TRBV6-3,TGTGCCAGCAGTTGGGACCTCACGCGGGGCTACACCTTC,CASSWDLTRGYTF
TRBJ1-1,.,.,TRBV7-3,TGTGCCAGCAGCCTTGCCCCGTCCGCGGTTGCTTTCTTT,CASSLAPSAVAFF
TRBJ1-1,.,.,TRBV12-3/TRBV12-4,TGTGCCAGCAGTGGCCACATAGGCACTGAAGCTTTCTTT,CASSGHIGTEAFF
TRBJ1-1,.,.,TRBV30,TGTGCCTGGAAAGAGGTCCTACAGGTTGAAGCTTTCTTT,CAWKEVLQVEAFF
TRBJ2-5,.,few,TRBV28,TGTGCCAGCAGGATGGGCGGGGCCCACCGAGAGACCCAGTACTTC,CASRMGGAHRETQYF
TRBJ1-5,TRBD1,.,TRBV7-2,TGTGCCAGCAGCTTACATGGACAGGGGGCCGCGGGCAATCAGCCCCAGCATTTT,CASSLHGQGAAGNQPQHF
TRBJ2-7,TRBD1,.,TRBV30,TGTGCCTGGAGTGTGTCGGGACAGGGTAGTCGGCAGTACTTC,CAWSVSGQGSRQYF
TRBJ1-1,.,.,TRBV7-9,TGTGCCAGCAGCTGGGACAACACTGAAGCTTTCTTT,CASSWDNTEAFF
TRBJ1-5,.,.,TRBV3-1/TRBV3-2,TGTGCCAGCAGCCAAGATGTGGGGGCGAGTCAGCCCCAGCATTTT,CASSQDVGASQPQHF
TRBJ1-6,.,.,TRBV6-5,TGTGCCAGCAGTTACGAGCCTTTGGGCTCACCCCTCCACTTT,CASSYEPLGSPLHF
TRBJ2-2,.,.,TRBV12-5,TGTGCTAGTGGTAGCGCCAGGGACACCAGCACCGGGGAGCTGTTTTTT,CASGSARDTSTGELFF
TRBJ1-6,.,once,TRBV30,TGTGCCTGGGCACGACAGGAAAACTCACCCCTCCACTTT,CAWARQENSPLHF
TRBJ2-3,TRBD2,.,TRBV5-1,TGCGCCAGCAGCTCGGGACTAGCGGGGGGCAGAGATACGCAGTATTTT,CASSSGLAGGRDTQYF
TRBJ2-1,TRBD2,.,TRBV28,TGTGCCAGCAGTTTAAGCGGGAAGCGGGGCAATGAGCAGTTCTTC,CASSLSGKRGNEQFF
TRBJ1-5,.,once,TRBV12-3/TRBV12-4,TGTGCCAGCAGTTTGGCTAGCAATCAGCCCCAGCATTTT,CASSLASNQPQHF
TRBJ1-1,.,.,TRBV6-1,TGTGCCAGCAGTGAAGCGCCGGGTGTGAACACTGAAGCTTTCTTT,CASSEAPGVNTEAFF
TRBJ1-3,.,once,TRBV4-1,TGCGCCAGCAGCCAAGAGGGGTTCCCGGGAATCGACATATATTTT,CASSQEGFPGIDIYF
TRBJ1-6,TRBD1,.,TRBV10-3,TGTGCCATCAGTCCCAAGACCGGGACAGCCAATTCACCCCTCCACTTT,CAISPKTGTANSPLHF
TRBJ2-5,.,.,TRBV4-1,TGCGCCAGCAGCCTCCACAGGGACGGGACCCAGTACTTC,CASSLHRDGTQYF
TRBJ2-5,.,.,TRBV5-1,TGCGCCAGCAGCTTGGAGGCAGGCGCCCGGAGGGAGACCCAGTACTTC,CASSLEAGARRETQYF
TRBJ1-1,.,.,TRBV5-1,TGCGCCAGCACCCTTGGGGGACTTTTGAACACTGAAGCTTTCTTT,CASTLGGLLNTEAFF
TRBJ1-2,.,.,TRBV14,TGTGCCAGCAGCCGAGGGCAGAACTATGGCTACACCTTC,CASSRGQNYGYTF
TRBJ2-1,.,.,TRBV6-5,TGTGCCAGCAGGAGTTACAATGAGCAGTTCTTC,CASRSYNEQFF
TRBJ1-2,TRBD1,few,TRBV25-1,TGTGCCAGCAGTAAAACAGGGGGGGGGTTAGACGGCTACACCTTC,CASSKTGGGLDGYTF
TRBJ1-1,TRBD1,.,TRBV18,TGTGCCAGCTCACCAATGGGGACAGTTGAAGCTTTCTTT,CASSPMGTVEAFF
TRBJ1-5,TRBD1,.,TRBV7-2,TGTGCCAGCAGCTCCAGGGGGGATCAGCCCCAGCATTTT,CASSSRGDQPQHF
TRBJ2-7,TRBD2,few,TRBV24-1,TGTGCCACCAGTCCTAGCGGGAGTTCATCCTACGAGCAGTACTTC,CATSPSGSSSYEQYF
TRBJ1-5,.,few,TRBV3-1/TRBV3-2,TGTGCCAGCAGCCAAGTACCAGGGTTTTCTAGCAATCAGCCCCAGCATTTT,CASSQVPGFSSNQPQHF
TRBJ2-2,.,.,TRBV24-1,TGTGCCACCAGTGAAGGGGGGAGAACCGGGGAGCTGTTTTTT,CATSEGGRTGELFF
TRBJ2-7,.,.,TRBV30,TGTGCCTGGAGTCCCCAGACAGGCTACGAGCAGTACTTC,CAWSPQTGYEQYF
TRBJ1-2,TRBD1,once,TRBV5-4,TGTGCCAGCAGCTTTGGACAGGGGGGCTATGGCTACACCTTC,CASSFGQGGYGYTF
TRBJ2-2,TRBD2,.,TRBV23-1,TGCGCCAGCAGTCAATCAACTAGCGGGAGTATTACCGGGGAGCTGTTTTTT,CASSQSTSGSITGELFF
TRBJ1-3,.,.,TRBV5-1,TGCGCCAGCAGCTTGGCAGGAGGTGGAAACACCATATATTTT,CASSLAGGGNTIYF
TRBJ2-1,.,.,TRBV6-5,TGTGCCAGCAGTTACTCGAACGAAGCCTACAATGAGCAGTTCTTC,CASSYSNEAYNEQFF
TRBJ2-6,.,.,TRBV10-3,TGTGCCATCAGTGAGGCAGCCGGGGCCAACGTCCTGACTTTC,CAISEAAGANVLTF
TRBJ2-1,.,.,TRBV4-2,TGTGCCAGCAGCCAAGACACCCAAATCTCTAATAGTGAGCAGTTCTTC,CASSQDTQISNSEQFF
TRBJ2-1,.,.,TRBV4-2,TGTGCCAGCAGCCGGGACTTGAGCTCCTACAATGAGCAGTTCTTC,CASSRDLSSYNEQFF
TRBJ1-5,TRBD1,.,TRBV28,TGTGCCAGCAGTCACCGGGACAGGGGGCGGCAGCCCCAGCATTTT,CASSHRDRGRQPQHF